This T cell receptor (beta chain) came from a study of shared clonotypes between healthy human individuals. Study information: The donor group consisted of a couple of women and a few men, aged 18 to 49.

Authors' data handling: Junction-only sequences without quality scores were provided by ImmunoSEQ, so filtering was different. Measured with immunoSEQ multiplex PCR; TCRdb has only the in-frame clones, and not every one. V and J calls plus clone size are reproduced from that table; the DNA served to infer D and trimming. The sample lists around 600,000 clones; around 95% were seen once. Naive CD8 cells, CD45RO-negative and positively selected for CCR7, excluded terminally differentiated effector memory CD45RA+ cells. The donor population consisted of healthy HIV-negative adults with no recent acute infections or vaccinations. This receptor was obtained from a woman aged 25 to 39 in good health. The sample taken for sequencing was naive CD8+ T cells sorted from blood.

This chain's CDR3 is CASSSASPVFVYEQYF. DNA of the CDR3: TGTGCCAGCAGCTCCGCGTCACCCGTGTTCGTCTACGAGCAGTACTTC. The chain combines TRBV5-6 with TRBJ2-7; D unclear. The germline CDR1 and CDR2 sequences are SGHDT and YYEEEE. The CDR3 is 16 amino acids. Trimming pared 3 bases from V and 3 bases from J, leaving 19 bases between.